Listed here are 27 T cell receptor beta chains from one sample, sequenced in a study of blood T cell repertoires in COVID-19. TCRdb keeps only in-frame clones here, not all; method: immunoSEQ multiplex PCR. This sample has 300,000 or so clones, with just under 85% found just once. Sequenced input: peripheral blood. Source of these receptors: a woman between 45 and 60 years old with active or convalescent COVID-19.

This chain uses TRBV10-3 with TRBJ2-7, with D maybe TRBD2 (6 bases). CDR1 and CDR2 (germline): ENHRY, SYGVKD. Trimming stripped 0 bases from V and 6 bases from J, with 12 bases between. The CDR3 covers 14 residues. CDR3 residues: CAISESTRLGEQYF. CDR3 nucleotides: TGTGCCATCAGTGAGTCGACTAGGTTAGGCGAGCAGTACTTC.

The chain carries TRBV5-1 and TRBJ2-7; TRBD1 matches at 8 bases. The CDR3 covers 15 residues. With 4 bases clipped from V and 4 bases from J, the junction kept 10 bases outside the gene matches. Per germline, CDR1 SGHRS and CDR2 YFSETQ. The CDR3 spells CASSTGQGARYEQYF. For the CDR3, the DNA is TGCGCCAGCAGCACGGGGCAGGGGGCGCGGTACGAGCAGTACTTC.

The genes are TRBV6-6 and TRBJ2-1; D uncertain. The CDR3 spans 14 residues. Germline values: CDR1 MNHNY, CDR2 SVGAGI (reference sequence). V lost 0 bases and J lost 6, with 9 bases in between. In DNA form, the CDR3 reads TGTGCCAGCAGTTACTCGAGTAGGAGCAATGAGCAGTTCTTC. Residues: CASSYSSRSNEQFF.

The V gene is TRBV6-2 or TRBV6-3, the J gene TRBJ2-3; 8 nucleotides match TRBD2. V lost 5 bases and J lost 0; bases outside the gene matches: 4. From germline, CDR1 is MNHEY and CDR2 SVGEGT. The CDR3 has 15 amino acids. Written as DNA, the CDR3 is TGTGCCAGCAGTCGACTAGCGCTAAGCACAGATACGCAGTATTTT. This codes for CASSRLALSTDTQYF.

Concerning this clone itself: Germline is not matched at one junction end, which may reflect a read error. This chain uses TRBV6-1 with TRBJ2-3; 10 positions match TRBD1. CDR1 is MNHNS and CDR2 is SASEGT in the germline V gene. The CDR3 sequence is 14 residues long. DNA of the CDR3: TGTGCCAGCAGTGAACCGGGACAGGGGACCGAGGGGCATTTT. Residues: CASSEPGQGTEGHF.

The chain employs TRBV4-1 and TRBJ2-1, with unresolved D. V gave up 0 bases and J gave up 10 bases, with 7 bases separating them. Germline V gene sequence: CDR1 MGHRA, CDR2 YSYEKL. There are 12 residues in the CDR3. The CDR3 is CASSQDFVEQFF. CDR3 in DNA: TGCGCCAGCAGCCAAGATTTCGTCGAGCAGTTCTTC.

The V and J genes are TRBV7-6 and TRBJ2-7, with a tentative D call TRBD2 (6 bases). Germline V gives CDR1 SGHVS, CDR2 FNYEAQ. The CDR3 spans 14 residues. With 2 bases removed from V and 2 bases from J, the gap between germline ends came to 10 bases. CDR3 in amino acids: CASSLKGGTYEQYF. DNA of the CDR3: TGTGCCAGCAGCTTAAAAGGAGGGACCTACGAGCAGTACTTC.

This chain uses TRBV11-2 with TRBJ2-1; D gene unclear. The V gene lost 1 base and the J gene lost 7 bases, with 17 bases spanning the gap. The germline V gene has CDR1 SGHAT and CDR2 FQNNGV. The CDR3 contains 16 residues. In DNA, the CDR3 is TGTGCCAGCAGCTTAGCTCGGGTAGCCGGAAGGAATGAGCAGTTCTTC. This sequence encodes CASSLARVAGRNEQFF.

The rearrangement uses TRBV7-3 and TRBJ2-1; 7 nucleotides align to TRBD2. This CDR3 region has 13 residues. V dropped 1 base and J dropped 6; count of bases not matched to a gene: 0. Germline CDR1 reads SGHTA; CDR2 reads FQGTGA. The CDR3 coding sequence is TGTGCCAGCAGCTTAAGGGGGGGCAATGAGCAGTTCTTC. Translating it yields CASSLRGGNEQFF.

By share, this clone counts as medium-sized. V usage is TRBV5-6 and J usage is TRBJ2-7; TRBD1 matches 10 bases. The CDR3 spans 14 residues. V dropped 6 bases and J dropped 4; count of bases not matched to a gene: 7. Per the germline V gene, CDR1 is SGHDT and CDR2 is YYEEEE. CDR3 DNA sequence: TGTGCCAGCACCGGACAGGGGGAGGTATACGAGCAGTACTTC. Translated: CASTGQGEVYEQYF.

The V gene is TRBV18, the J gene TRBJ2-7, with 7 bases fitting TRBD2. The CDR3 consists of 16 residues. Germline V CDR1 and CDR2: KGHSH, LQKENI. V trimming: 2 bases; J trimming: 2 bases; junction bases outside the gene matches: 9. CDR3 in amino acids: CASSPGTGGRTYEQYF. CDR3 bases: TGTGCCAGCTCACCAGGGACGGGAGGCCGCACCTACGAGCAGTACTTC.

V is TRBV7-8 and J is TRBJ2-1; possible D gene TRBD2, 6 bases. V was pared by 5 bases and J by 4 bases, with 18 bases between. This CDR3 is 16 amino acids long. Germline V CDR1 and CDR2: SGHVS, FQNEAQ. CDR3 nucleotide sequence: TGTGCCAGCAGCCCGAAGGCGGGGCCGGGTTACAATGAGCAGTTCTTC. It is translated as CASSPKAGPGYNEQFF. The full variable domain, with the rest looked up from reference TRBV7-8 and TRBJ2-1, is GAGVSQSPRYKVAKRGQDVALRCDPISGHVSLFWYQQALGQGPEFLTYFQNEAQLDKSGLPSDRFFAERPEGSVSTLKIQRTQQEDSAVYLCASSPKAGPGYNEQFFGPGTRLTVL.

CDR3 nucleotide sequence: TGTGCCAGCAGCTTGGCTTCCCGACAGGGGGCGCGTGGCTACACCTTC. Protein product: CASSLASRQGARGYTF. The chain joins TRBV5-5 to TRBJ1-2, with 10 bases lining up with TRBD1. J gave up 7 bases and V 0 bases, and 9 bases lay outside the gene matches. The CDR3 length is 16 residues. Germline CDR1 is SGHKS and CDR2 is YYEKEE (reference sequence).

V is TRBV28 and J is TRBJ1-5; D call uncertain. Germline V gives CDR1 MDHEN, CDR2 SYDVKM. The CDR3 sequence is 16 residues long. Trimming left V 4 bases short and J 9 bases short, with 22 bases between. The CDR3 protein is CASSSALGSGSWPQHF. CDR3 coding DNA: TGTGCCAGCAGTTCCGCTCTTGGCTCCGGGTCTTGGCCCCAGCATTTT.

The CDR3 nucleotides are TGCAGTGCTAGTTGGGGGAGGGCGAGCACAGATACGCAGTATTTT. Translating gives CSASWGRASTDTQYF. The chain recombines TRBV20-1 with TRBJ2-3; 7 nucleotides agree with TRBD2. CDR3 length: 15 residues. V lost 3 bases to trimming and J lost 0 bases; unmatched junction nucleotides: 6. Germline V gives CDR1 DFQATT, CDR2 SNEGSKA (reference sequence).

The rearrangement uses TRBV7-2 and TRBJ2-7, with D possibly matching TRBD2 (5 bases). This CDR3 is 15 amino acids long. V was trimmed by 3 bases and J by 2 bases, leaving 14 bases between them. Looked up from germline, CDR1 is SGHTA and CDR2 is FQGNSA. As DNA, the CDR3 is TGTGCCAGCAGCTTTCGCCTAAGCGGCCCCTACGAGCAGTACTTC. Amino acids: CASSFRLSGPYEQYF.

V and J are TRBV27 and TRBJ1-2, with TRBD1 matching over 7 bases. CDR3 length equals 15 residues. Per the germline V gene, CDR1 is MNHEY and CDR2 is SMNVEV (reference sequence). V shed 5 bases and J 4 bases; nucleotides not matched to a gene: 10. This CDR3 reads CASSPLPGQFYGYTF. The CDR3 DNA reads TGTGCCAGCAGTCCATTACCGGGACAGTTCTATGGCTACACCTTC.

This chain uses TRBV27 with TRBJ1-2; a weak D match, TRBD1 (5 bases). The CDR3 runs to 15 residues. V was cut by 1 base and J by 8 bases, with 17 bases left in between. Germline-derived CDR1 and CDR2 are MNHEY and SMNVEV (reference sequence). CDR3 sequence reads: CASSLYAGRSGGYTF. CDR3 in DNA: TGTGCCAGCAGTTTATATGCAGGGCGGAGTGGAGGCTACACCTTC.

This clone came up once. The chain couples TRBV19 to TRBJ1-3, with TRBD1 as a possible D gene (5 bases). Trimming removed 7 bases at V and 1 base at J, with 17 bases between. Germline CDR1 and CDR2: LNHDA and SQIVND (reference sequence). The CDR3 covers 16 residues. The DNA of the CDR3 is TGTGCCAGTATACCTACCAGGGAATCGTCTGGAAACACCATATATTTT. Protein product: CASIPTRESSGNTIYF.

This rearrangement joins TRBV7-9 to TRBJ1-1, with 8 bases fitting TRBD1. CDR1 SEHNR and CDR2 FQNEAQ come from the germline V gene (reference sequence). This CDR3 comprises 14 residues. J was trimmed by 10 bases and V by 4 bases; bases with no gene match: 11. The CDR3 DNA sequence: TGTGCCAGCAGCTCCGAGGACAACAGGGGGGGAGCTTTCTTT. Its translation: CASSSEDNRGGAFF. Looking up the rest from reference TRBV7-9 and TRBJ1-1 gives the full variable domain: DTGVSQNPRHKITKRGQNVTFRCDPISEHNRLYWYRQTLGQGPEFLTYFQNEAQLEKSRLLSDRFSAERPKGSFSTLEIQRTEQGDSAMYLCASSSEDNRGGAFFGQGTRLTVV.

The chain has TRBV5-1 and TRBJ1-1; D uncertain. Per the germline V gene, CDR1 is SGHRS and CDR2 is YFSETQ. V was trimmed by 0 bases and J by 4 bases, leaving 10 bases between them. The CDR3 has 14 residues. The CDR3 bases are TGCGCCAGCAGCTTGGGCCACCGAGGCACTGAAGCTTTCTTT. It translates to CASSLGHRGTEAFF. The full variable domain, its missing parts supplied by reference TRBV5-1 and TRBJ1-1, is KAGVTQTPRYLIKTRGQQVTLSCSPISGHRSVSWYQQTPGQGLQFLFEYFSETQRNKGNFPGRFSGRQFSNSRSEMNVSTLELGDSALYLCASSLGHRGTEAFFGQGTRLTVV.

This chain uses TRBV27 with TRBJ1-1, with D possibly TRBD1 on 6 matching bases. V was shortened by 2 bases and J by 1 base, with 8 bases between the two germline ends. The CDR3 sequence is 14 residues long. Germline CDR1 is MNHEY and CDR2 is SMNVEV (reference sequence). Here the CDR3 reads CASSLQGQNTEAFF. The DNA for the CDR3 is TGTGCCAGCAGTTTACAGGGGCAGAACACTGAAGCTTTCTTT.

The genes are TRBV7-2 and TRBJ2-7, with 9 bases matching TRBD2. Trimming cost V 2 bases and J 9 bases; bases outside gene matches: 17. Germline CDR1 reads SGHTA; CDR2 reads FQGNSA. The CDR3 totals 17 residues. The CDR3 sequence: CASSLFGGGTSSVGQYF. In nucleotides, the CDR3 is TGTGCCAGCAGCTTATTTGGGGGGGGGACTAGCTCTGTTGGGCAGTACTTC.

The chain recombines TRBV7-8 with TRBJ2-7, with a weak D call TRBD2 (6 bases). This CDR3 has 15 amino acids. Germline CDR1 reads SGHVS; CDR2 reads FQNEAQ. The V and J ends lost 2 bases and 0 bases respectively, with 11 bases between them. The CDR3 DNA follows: TGTGCCAGCAGCTTAAATTGGGACTTCTCCTACGAGCAGTACTTC. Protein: CASSLNWDFSYEQYF. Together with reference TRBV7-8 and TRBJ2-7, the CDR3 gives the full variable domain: GAGVSQSPRYKVAKRGQDVALRCDPISGHVSLFWYQQALGQGPEFLTYFQNEAQLDKSGLPSDRFFAERPEGSVSTLKIQRTQQEDSAVYLCASSLNWDFSYEQYFGPGTRLTVT.

The CDR3 nucleotides are TGTGCCAGCAGCCCCCAGCGGGGTAGCACAGATACGCAGTATTTT. Protein product: CASSPQRGSTDTQYF. V and J are TRBV9 and TRBJ2-3; 7 positions match TRBD2. The length of the CDR3 is 15 residues. With V trimmed by 4 bases and J by 0 bases, 5 bases remained unmatched. Germline lookup yields CDR1 SGDLS and CDR2 YYNGEE. Full variable domain (remainder filled in from reference TRBV9 and TRBJ2-3): DSGVTQTPKHLITATGQRVTLRCSPRSGDLSVYWYQQSLDQGLQFLIQYYNGEERAKGNILERFSAQQFPDLHSELNLSSLELGDSALYFCASSPQRGSTDTQYFGPGTRLTVL.

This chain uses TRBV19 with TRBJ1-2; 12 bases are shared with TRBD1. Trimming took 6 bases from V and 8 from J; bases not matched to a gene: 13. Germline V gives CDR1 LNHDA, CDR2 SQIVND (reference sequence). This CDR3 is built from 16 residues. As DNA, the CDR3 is TGTGCCAGTAGCCCACACCGGGACAGGGGGCGCGTGGGCTACACCTTC. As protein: CASSPHRDRGRVGYTF.

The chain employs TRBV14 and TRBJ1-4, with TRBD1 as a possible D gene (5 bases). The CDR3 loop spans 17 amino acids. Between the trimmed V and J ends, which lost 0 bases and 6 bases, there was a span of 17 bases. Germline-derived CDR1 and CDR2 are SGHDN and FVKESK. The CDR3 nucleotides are TGTGCCAGCAGCCAAGATATTCGGGACTCGGTGTATGAAAAACTGTTTTTT. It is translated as CASSQDIRDSVYEKLFF. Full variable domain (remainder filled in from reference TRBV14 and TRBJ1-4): EAGVTQFPSHSVIEKGQTVTLRCDPISGHDNLYWYRRVMGKEIKFLLHFVKESKQDESGMPNNRFLAERTGGTYSTLKVQPAELEDSGVYFCASSQDIRDSVYEKLFFGSGTQLSVL.